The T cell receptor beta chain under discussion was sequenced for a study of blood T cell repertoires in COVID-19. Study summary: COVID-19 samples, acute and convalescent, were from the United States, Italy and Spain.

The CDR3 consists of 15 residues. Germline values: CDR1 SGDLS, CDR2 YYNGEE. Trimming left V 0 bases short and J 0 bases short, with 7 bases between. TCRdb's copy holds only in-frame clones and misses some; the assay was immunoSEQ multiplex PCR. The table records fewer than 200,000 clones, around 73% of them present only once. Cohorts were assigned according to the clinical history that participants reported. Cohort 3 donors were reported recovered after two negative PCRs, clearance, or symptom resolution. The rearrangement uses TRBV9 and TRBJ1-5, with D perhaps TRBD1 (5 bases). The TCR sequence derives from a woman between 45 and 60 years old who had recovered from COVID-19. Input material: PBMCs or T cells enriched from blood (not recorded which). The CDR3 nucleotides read TGTGCCAGCAGCGTAGGACAGCTTAGCAATCAGCCCCAGCATTTT. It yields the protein CASSVGQLSNQPQHF.